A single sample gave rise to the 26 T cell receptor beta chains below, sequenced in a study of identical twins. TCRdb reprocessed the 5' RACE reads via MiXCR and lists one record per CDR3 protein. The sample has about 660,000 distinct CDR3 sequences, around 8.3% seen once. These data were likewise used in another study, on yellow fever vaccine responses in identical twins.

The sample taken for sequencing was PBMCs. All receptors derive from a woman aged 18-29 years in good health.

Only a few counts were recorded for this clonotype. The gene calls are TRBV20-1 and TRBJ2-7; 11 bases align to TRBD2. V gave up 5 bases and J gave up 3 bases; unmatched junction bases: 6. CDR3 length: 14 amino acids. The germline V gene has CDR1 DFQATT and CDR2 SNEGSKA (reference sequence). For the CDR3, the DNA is TGCAGTGCTCCGACTAGCGGGAACCTCTACGAGCAGTACTTC. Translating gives CSAPTSGNLYEQYF.

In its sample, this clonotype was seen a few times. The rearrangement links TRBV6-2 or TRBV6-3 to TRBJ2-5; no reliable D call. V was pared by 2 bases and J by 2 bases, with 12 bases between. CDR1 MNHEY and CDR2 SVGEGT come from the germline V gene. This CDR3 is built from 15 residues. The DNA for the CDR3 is TGTGCCAGCAGTTACCCCAAGGGAAGGCAAGAGACCCAGTACTTC. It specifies CASSYPKGRQETQYF.

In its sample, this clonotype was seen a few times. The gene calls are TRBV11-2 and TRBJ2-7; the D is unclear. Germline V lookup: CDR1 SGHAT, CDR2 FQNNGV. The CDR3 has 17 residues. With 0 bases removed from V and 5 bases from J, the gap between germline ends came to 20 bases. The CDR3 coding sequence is TGTGCCAGCAGCTTAGACGTTCGAAAAAGGGTTTCCGACGAGCAGTACTTC. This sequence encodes CASSLDVRKRVSDEQYF. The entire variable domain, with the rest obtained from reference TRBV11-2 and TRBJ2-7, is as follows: EAGVAQSPRYKIIEKRQSVAFWCNPISGHATLYWYQQILGQGPKLLIQFQNNGVVDDSQLPKDRFSAERLKGVDSTLKIQPAKLEDSAVYLCASSLDVRKRVSDEQYFGPGTRLTVT.

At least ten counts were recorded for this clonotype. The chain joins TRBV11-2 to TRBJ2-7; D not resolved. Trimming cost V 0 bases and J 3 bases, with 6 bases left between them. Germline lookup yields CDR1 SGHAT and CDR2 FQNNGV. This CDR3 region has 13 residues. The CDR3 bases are TGTGCCAGCAGCTTAGAACCGCTCTACGAGCAGTACTTC. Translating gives CASSLEPLYEQYF.

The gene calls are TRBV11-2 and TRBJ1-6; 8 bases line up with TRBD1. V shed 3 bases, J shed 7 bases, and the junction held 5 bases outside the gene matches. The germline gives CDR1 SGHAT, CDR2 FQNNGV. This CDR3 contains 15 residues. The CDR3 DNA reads TGTGCCAGCAGCTTGACAGGGGACCCAAATTCACCCCTCCACTTT. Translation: CASSLTGDPNSPLHF.

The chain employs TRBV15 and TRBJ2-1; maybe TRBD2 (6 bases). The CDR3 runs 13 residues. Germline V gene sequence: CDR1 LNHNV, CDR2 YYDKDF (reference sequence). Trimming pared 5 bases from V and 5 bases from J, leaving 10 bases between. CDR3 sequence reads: CATSSRTNNEQFF. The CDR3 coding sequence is TGTGCCACCAGCTCCCGGACTAACAATGAGCAGTTCTTC.

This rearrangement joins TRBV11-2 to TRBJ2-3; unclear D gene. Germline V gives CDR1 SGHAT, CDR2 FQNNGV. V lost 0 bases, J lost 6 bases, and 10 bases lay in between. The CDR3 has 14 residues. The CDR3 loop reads CASSLDWGRDTQYF. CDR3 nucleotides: TGTGCCAGCAGCTTAGACTGGGGTAGGGATACGCAGTATTTT. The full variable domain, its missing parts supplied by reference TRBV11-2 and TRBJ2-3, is EAGVAQSPRYKIIEKRQSVAFWCNPISGHATLYWYQQILGQGPKLLIQFQNNGVVDDSQLPKDRFSAERLKGVDSTLKIQPAKLEDSAVYLCASSLDWGRDTQYFGPGTRLTVL.

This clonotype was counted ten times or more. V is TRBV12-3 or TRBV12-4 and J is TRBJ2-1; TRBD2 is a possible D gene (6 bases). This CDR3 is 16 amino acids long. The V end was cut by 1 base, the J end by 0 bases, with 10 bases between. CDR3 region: CASSLVGLNSYNEQFF. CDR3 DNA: TGTGCCAGCAGTTTAGTGGGACTCAACTCCTACAATGAGCAGTTCTTC.

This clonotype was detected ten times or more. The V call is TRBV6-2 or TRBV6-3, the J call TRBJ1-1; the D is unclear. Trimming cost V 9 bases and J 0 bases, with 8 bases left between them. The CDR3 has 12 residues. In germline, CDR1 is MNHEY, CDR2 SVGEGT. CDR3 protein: CASQEMNTEAFF. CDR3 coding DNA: TGTGCCAGTCAGGAGATGAACACTGAAGCTTTCTTT.

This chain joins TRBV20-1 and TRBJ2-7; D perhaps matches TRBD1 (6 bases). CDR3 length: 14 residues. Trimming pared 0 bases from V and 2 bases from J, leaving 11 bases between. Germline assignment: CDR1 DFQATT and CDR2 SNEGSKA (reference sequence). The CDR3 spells CSARDIGGPYEQYF. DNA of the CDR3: TGCAGTGCTAGAGACATAGGGGGACCCTACGAGCAGTACTTC.

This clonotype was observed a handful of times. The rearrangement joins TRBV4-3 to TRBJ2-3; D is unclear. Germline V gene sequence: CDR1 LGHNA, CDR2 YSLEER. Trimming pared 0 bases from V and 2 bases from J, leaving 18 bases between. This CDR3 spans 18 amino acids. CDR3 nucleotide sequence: TGCGCCAGCAGCCAAGATGGAGTTAAGTGGCGGTTCACAGATACGCAGTATTTT. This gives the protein CASSQDGVKWRFTDTQYF.

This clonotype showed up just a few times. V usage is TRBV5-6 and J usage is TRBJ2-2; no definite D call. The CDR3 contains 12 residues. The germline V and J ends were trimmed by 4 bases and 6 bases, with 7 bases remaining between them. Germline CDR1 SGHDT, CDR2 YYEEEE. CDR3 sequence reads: CASSRRPGELFF. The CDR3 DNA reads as TGTGCCAGCAGCCGGCGGCCCGGGGAGCTGTTTTTT.

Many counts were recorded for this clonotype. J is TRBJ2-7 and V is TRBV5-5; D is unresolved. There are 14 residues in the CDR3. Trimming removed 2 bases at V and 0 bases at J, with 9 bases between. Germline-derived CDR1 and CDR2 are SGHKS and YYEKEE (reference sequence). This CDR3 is CASSFSVSSYEQYF. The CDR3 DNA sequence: TGTGCCAGCAGCTTCAGTGTGAGCTCCTACGAGCAGTACTTC.

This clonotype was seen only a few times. CDR3 sequence: CASSLMGDNEQFF. DNA for the CDR3: TGCGCCAGCAGCCTTATGGGGGACAATGAGCAGTTCTTC. This chain connects TRBV4-1 to TRBJ2-1, with D perhaps assigned TRBD1 or TRBD2 (5 bases each). The CDR3 consists of 13 residues. CDR1 MGHRA and CDR2 YSYEKL come from the germline V gene. Trimming took off 4 bases at V and 5 bases at J, with 9 bases between the two ends.

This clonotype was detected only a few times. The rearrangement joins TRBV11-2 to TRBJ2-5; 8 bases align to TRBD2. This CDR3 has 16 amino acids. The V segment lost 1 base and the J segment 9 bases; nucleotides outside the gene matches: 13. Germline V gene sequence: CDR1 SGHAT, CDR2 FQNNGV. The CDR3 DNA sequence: TGTGCCAGCAGCTTAGTAAGACCCACTAGCGGAGGGGCCCAGTACTTC. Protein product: CASSLVRPTSGGAQYF.

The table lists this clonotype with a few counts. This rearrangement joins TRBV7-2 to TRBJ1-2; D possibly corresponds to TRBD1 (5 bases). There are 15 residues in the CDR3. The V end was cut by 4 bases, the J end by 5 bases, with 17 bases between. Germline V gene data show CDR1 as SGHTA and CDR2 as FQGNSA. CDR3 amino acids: CASSSPGRVLYGYTF. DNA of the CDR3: TGTGCCAGCAGCTCCCCTGGCAGGGTGTTGTATGGCTACACCTTC.

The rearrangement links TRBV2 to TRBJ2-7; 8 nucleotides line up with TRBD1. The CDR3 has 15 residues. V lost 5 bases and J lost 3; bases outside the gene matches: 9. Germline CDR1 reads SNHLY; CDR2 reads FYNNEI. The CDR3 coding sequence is TGTGCCAGCAGTTACCAGGGGGCCGCTAACTACGAGCAGTACTTC. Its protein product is CASSYQGAANYEQYF.

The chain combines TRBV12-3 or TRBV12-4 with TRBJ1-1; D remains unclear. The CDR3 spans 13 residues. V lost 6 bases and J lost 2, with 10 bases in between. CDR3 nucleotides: TGTGCCAGCAGACAACAGCTTAACACTGAAGCTTTCTTT. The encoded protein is CASRQQLNTEAFF.

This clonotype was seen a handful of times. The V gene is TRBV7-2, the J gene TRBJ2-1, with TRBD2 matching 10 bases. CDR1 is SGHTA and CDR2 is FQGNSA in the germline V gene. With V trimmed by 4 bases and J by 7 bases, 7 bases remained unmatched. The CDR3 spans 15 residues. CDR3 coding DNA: TGTGCCAGCAGCTGGAGCGGGGGGGCTCTTAATGAGCAGTTCTTC. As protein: CASSWSGGALNEQFF.

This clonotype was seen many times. The CDR3 sequence is CASSFRSSYEQYF. In DNA, the CDR3 is TGTGCCAGCAGTTTCAGGAGCTCCTACGAGCAGTACTTC. This rearrangement joins TRBV7-9 to TRBJ2-7; D uncertain. The CDR3 has 13 amino acids. The germline gives CDR1 SEHNR, CDR2 FQNEAQ (reference sequence). The V and J ends lost 6 bases and 0 bases respectively, with 9 bases between them.

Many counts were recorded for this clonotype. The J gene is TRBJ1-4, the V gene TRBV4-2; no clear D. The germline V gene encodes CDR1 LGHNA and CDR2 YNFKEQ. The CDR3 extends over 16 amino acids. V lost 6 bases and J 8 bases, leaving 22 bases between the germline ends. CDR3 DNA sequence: TGTGCCAGCAGTAACCCCCACGTAGGGAGTGAGGAAAAACTGTTTTTT. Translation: CASSNPHVGSEEKLFF.

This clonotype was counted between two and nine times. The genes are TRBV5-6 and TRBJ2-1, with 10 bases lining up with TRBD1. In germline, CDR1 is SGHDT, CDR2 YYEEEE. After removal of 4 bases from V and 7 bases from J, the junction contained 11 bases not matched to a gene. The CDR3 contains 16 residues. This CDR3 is CASSALTGGGVNEQFF. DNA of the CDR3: TGTGCCAGCAGCGCTTTGACAGGGGGCGGTGTAAATGAGCAGTTCTTC. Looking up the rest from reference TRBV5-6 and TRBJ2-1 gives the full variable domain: DAGVTQSPTHLIKTRGQQVTLRCSPKSGHDTVSWYQQALGQGPQFIFQYYEEEERQRGNFPDRFSGHQFPNYSSELNVNALLLGDSALYLCASSALTGGGVNEQFFGPGTRLTVL.

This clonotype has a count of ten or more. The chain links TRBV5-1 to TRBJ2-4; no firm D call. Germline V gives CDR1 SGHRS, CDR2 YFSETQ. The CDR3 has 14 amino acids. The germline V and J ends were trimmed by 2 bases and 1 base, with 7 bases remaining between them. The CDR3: CASSLTEAKNIQYF. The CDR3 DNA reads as TGCGCCAGCAGCTTAACGGAGGCCAAAAACATTCAGTACTTC.

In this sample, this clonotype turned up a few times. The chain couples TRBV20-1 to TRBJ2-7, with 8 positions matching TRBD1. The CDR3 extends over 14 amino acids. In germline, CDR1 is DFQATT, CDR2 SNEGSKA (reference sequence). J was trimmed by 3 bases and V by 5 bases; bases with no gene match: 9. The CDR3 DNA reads TGCAGTGCTGAGCCGGGACAGGAGAACTACGAGCAGTACTTC. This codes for CSAEPGQENYEQYF.

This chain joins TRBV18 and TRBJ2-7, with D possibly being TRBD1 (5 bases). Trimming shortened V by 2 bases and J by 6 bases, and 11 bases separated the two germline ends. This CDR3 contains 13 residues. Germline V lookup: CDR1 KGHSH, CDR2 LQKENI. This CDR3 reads CASSPLGHSEQYF. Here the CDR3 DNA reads TGTGCCAGCTCACCATTAGGACATAGCGAGCAGTACTTC. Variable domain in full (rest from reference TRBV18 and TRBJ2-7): NAGVMQNPRHLVRRRGQEARLRCSPMKGHSHVYWYRQLPEEGLKFMVYLQKENIIDESGMPKERFSAEFPKEGPSILRIQQVVRGDSAAYFCASSPLGHSEQYFGPGTRLTVT.

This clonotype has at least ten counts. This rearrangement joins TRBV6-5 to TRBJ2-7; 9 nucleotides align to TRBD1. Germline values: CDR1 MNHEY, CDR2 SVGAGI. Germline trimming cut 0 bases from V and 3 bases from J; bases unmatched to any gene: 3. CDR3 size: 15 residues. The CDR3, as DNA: TGTGCCAGCAGTTACTCCGGACAGGGGAGCTACGAGCAGTACTTC. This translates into CASSYSGQGSYEQYF.